Reported below is one T cell receptor beta chain. Its ends do not fully match the called genes, so a read error is possible. CD45RO-negative CD8 cells positively selected for CCR7 made up the naive population, which excluded terminally differentiated effector memory CD45RA+ cells. Caucasian adults residing in Nashville, Tennessee made up all the donors. For every subset, genomic DNA was evenly distributed across several immunoSEQ plates. Replicate PCRs run on sorted subsets employed approximately 0.2 ug DNA, approximately 30,000 T cell genomes. Assay used: immunoSEQ multiplex PCR; TCRdb lists only in-frame clones, some missing. The sample has roughly 850,000 clones, around 96% seen once; the top ten hold about 0.22%. This record comes from a study of shared clonotypes between healthy human individuals. CDR1 and CDR2 from the germline V gene are SEHNR and FQNEAQ (reference sequence). CDR3 length: 15 amino acids.

The material sequenced was naive CD8+ T cells sorted from blood. The clonotype was recovered from a young man in good health. The rearrangement joins TRBV7-9 to TRBJ1-1; perhaps TRBD1 as D (6 bases). The CDR3 is CASSLGGLLNTEAFF. CDR3 nucleotides: TGTGCCAGCAGTTTAGGGGGACTCTTGAACACTGAAGCTTTCTTT.